This entry describes one TCR beta chain. The target antigen is unknown. On cycle 4 day 1 and cycle 7 day 1, as well as at baseline, blood was sampled. The assay was immunoSEQ multiplex PCR, and TCRdb's table has in-frame clones only and misses some. This table has 55,000 to 80,000 clones, approximately 92% appearing once. The source of the sample is a study of OX40 agonist ivuxolimab in advanced cancers. Broader study findings: Dose levels from 0.1 to 3.0 mg/kg saw CD4+ and CD8+ blood T cells expand clonally by week 6.

Germline CDR1 reads SGHAT; CDR2 reads FQDESV (reference sequence). With V trimmed by 4 bases and J by 5 bases, 7 bases remained unmatched. This CDR3 is 15 amino acids long. The chain carries TRBV11-1 and TRBJ2-2, with 7 bases fitting TRBD2. The clonotype comes from an adult with an advanced solid tumor such as melanoma, head and neck, liver or kidney cancer. This specimen consisted of CD4+ or CD8+ T cells sorted from blood, obtained in a trial of the OX40 agonist ivuxolimab. DNA for the CDR3: TGTGCCAGCAGCTCACCTGGGGGGGAAACCGGGGAGCTGTTTTTT. Translating gives CASSSPGGETGELFF.